One sample yielded the 17 T cell receptor beta chains listed below, sequenced in a study of post-analysis software for immune sequencing data. Study conclusions and caveats: About 5 TRBV segments occurring more often in patients than controls included TRBV5-6, TRBV5-1 and TRBV20-1.

No antigen has been identified for these receptors. Prepared libraries of TCR beta cDNA carried unique molecular identifiers. Each CDR3 protein is one row after TCRdb ran MiXCR on the PCR reads. The table shows fewer than 700,000 distinct CDR3 sequences, with about 40% occurring only once. The sample consisted of blood. Source of these receptors: a girl aged 10-17 years with multiple sclerosis.

The chain carries TRBV20-1 and TRBJ2-3; 10 bases fit TRBD1. This CDR3 is built from 16 residues. Trimming at V came to 5 bases and at J to 4 bases, leaving 12 bases not matched to a gene. Germline CDR1 reads DFQATT; CDR2 reads SNEGSKA (reference sequence). The CDR3 sequence is CSAFTTGGRLADTQYF. CDR3 nucleotides: TGCAGTGCTTTTACGACAGGGGGCAGGCTCGCAGATACGCAGTATTTT.

This rearrangement joins TRBV5-1 to TRBJ2-5; a possible D gene is TRBD2 (7 bases). Per germline, CDR1 SGHRS and CDR2 YFSETQ. Between the trimmed V and J ends, which lost 3 bases and 1 base, there was a span of 16 bases. This CDR3 has 16 residues. CDR3 in amino acids: CASSSPGEGTQETQYF. DNA for the CDR3: TGCGCCAGCAGCTCGCCAGGGGAGGGGACCCAAGAGACCCAGTACTTC. Complete variable domain (other parts from reference TRBV5-1 and TRBJ2-5): KAGVTQTPRYLIKTRGQQVTLSCSPISGHRSVSWYQQTPGQGLQFLFEYFSETQRNKGNFPGRFSGRQFSNSRSEMNVSTLELGDSALYLCASSSPGEGTQETQYFGPGTRLLVL.

This clonotype was detected many times. The rearrangement joins TRBV6-4 to TRBJ2-3; 8 bases match TRBD2. Germline CDR1 reads MRHNA; CDR2 reads SNTAGT. V lost 0 bases to trimming and J lost 6 bases; unmatched junction nucleotides: 2. This CDR3 contains 14 residues. The CDR3 region has the DNA TGTGCCAGCAGTGACTCGCGGGGGGCCGATACGCAGTATTTT. It specifies CASSDSRGADTQYF.

The chain links TRBV5-1 to TRBJ1-6; D is unclear. The V end was cut by 3 bases, the J end by 0 bases, with 10 bases between. Germline loops: CDR1 SGHRS, CDR2 YFSETQ. The CDR3 extends over 16 amino acids. CDR3 in DNA: TGCGCCAGCAGCTCCGACAAGAGCTCCTATAATTCACCCCTCCACTTT. Translated, it gives CASSSDKSSYNSPLHF.

The chain links TRBV12-3 or TRBV12-4 to TRBJ2-1; possibly TRBD1 for D (6 bases). This CDR3 contains 12 residues. V was shortened by 2 bases and J by 10 bases, with 9 bases between the two germline ends. The CDR3 loop is CASSLTRGEQFF. In DNA, the CDR3 is TGTGCCAGCAGTTTAACAAGGGGGGAGCAGTTCTTC.

The rearrangement uses TRBV18 and TRBJ1-2; a weak D match, TRBD1 (6 bases). V gave up 3 bases and J gave up 4 bases, with 18 bases separating them. CDR3 length equals 16 residues. Germline CDR1 reads KGHSH; CDR2 reads LQKENI. CDR3 region: CASSPQRGDGGYGYTF. The CDR3 DNA follows: TGTGCCAGCTCACCCCAGAGGGGGGATGGCGGCTATGGCTACACCTTC.

This clonotype has just a few counts. V and J are TRBV7-2 and TRBJ2-1; unclear D gene. Trimming took off 2 bases at V and 6 bases at J, with 8 bases between the two ends. Looked up from germline, CDR1 is SGHTA and CDR2 is FQGNSA. The CDR3 loop spans 13 amino acids. The CDR3 region has the DNA TGTGCCAGCAGCTTAACAGAGATCAATGAGCAGTTCTTC. Translated: CASSLTEINEQFF.

The chain links TRBV5-1 to TRBJ2-7; TRBD2 matches at 7 bases. The germline gives CDR1 SGHRS, CDR2 YFSETQ. V shed 0 bases, J shed 2 bases, and the junction held 8 bases outside the gene matches. The CDR3 is 16 residues long. CDR3 loop: CASSLASREAAYEQYF. CDR3 nucleotide sequence: TGCGCCAGCAGCTTGGCATCCCGGGAGGCGGCCTACGAGCAGTACTTC.

The V and J genes are TRBV11-3 and TRBJ2-6; the D is unclear. The CDR3 extends over 17 amino acids. Deletions cut 3 bases from V and 0 bases from J, with 12 bases between. Germline-derived CDR1 and CDR2 are SGHNT and YENEEA. The CDR3 loop reads CASSLDLTGSGANVLTF. Here the CDR3 DNA reads TGTGCCAGCAGCTTGGACCTAACGGGCTCTGGGGCCAACGTCCTGACTTTC.

The gene calls are TRBV7-6 and TRBJ2-5, with D hard to call. The CDR3 spans 14 residues. V was shortened by 6 bases and J by 5 bases, with 16 bases between the two germline ends. Germline CDR1 is SGHVS and CDR2 is FNYEAQ. In DNA, the CDR3 is TGTGCCAGCAGTTGGGCCGAGCAATCGGAGACCCAGTACTTC. Translation: CASSWAEQSETQYF.

J is TRBJ2-1 and V is TRBV20-1, with D perhaps matching TRBD1 (5 bases). The CDR3 runs 13 residues. The V gene lost 8 bases and the J gene lost 5 bases, with 16 bases spanning the gap. The germline CDR1 and CDR2 sequences are DFQATT and SNEGSKA (reference sequence). The DNA for the CDR3 is TGCAGTATGTATGGGGCGACGAACAATGAGCAGTTCTTC. This sequence encodes CSMYGATNNEQFF.

CDR3 sequence: CASSSGQFGAGYTF. CDR3 nucleotides: TGTGCCAGCAGTTCTGGGCAGTTTGGCGCCGGCTACACCTTC. The chain employs TRBV12-3 or TRBV12-4 and TRBJ1-2, with D uncertain. V was clipped by 4 bases and J by 8 bases, with 17 bases between them. The CDR3 has 14 amino acids.

The chain links TRBV29-1 to TRBJ2-1; possible D gene TRBD2, 5 bases. Germline V lookup: CDR1 SQVTM, CDR2 ANQGSEA. With 8 bases removed from V and 2 bases from J, the gap between germline ends came to 16 bases. The CDR3 has 14 residues. The CDR3 loop reads CSTTPADPYNEQFF. CDR3 in DNA: TGCAGCACAACCCCAGCGGACCCCTACAATGAGCAGTTCTTC.

The chain joins TRBV6-4 to TRBJ2-1; 8 bases line up with TRBD2. Trimming took 7 bases from V and 0 from J; bases not matched to a gene: 5. Germline assignment: CDR1 MRHNA and CDR2 SNTAGT. This CDR3 is built from 15 residues. CDR3 sequence (DNA): TGTGCCAGCACCTCGGGGACTAGCTCCTACAATGAGCAGTTCTTC. Its protein product is CASTSGTSSYNEQFF.

In the case of this clonotype: A much larger clone lies a single base off, so this may be a read error. The V gene is TRBV29-1, the J gene TRBJ2-3; tentatively, D is TRBD2 (6 bases). The CDR3 spans 13 residues. Germline V gene data show CDR1 as SQVTM and CDR2 as ANQGSEA. V dropped 5 bases and J dropped 0 bases, with 9 bases sitting between them. Here the CDR3 DNA reads TGCAGCGTTACCGGGACTAGCACAGATACGCAGTATTTT. Amino acid sequence: CSVTGTSTDTQYF.

This chain connects TRBV11-3 to TRBJ2-1; TRBD1 or TRBD2 may be the D gene (5 bases each). Germline V gives CDR1 SGHNT, CDR2 YENEEA. Trimming cost V 1 base and J 4 bases, with 17 bases left between them. The CDR3 is made up of 17 amino acids. The chain's CDR3 is CASSLGGTASFYNEQFF. The CDR3 nucleotides read TGTGCCAGCAGCTTAGGAGGGACGGCATCTTTTTACAATGAGCAGTTCTTC. The complete variable domain, with remaining parts taken from reference TRBV11-3 and TRBJ2-1, reads EAGVVQSPRYKIIEKKQPVAFWCNPISGHNTLYWYLQNLGQGPELLIRYENEEAVDDSQLPKDRFSAERLKGVDSTLKIQPAELGDSAVYLCASSLGGTASFYNEQFFGPGTRLTVL.

This rearrangement joins TRBV20-1 to TRBJ2-1; D unresolved. The CDR3 extends over 15 amino acids. Trimming shortened V by 2 bases and J by 0 bases, and 11 bases separated the two germline ends. Germline V lookup: CDR1 DFQATT, CDR2 SNEGSKA (reference sequence). The CDR3 region is CSARSRVSSYNEQFF. As DNA, the CDR3 is TGCAGTGCTAGAAGCCGGGTTAGCTCCTACAATGAGCAGTTCTTC.